This T cell receptor beta chain was documented in a study of blood T cell repertoires in COVID-19. Turning to the study itself: Material from acute and convalescent COVID-19 was sourced from the United States, Italy and Spain.

This CDR3 spans 12 amino acids. Germline loops: CDR1 GTSNPN, CDR2 SVGIG (reference sequence). Trimming removed 8 bases at V and 6 bases at J, with 14 bases between. The table came from immunoSEQ multiplex PCR; TCRdb's copy has only in-frame clones and leaves some out. The sample contains about 130,000 clones, around 83% of which appear only once. The chain has TRBV30 and TRBJ1-5; maybe TRBD1 (5 bases). The sample consisted of peripheral blood. This sequence originates from a woman aged 50 to 60 with acute or convalescent COVID-19. The chain's CDR3 is CALGRDGQPQHF. In nucleotides, the CDR3 is TGTGCCCTTGGGAGGGACGGTCAGCCCCAGCATTTT.